This T cell receptor (beta chain) was recovered during a study of CD8 T cells in ankylosing spondylitis. Comments on this clonotype: Its antigen is unknown.

A quantitative 5'-RACE method, one with molecular barcodes, was used to make TCR beta libraries. TCRdb processed the 5' RACE reads anew with MiXCR; each CDR3 protein has one entry. The sample holds over 400,000 distinct CDR3 sequences, roughly 26% seen once. The CDR3 runs to 13 residues. V lost 5 bases, J lost 2 bases, and 7 bases lay in between. Germline CDR1 MNHNS, CDR2 SASEGT. Whole-study findings and limits: A TCR beta motif of eight highly homologous variants appeared characteristic of ankylosing spondylitis blood. In the blood and synovial fluid of reactive arthritis, some motif variants had been previously reported. In peripheral blood, disease-linked CD8+ clones occurred at relatively low frequencies.

The receptor was derived from a male donor with ankylosing spondylitis. Sequences were obtained from blood, either unsorted or a sorted T cell fraction (not recorded which). The V gene is TRBV6-1, the J gene TRBJ1-3; D uncertain. The CDR3 coding sequence is TGTGCCAGCAGTCGAGGACCTGGAAACACCATATATTTT. It translates to CASSRGPGNTIYF.